This T cell receptor beta chain stems from a study of blood T cell repertoires in COVID-19. Study-level background: Material from acute and convalescent COVID-19 was sourced from the United States, Italy and Spain. In each case, the material was cDNA or gDNA derived from T cells, B-cell-depleted T cells, or PBMCs.

Authors' data handling: Estimates of nucleated cell counts were drawn from the amplification of reference gene primers. The assay was immunoSEQ multiplex PCR, and TCRdb's table has in-frame clones only and misses some. Clonal size and the V and J genes are those of that table, whereas D and trimming came from the DNA. The sample lists over 350,000 clones, roughly 88% occurring once. The length of the CDR3 is 14 residues. The germline V gene encodes CDR1 MNHEY and CDR2 SMNVEV (reference sequence). V was pared by 3 bases and J by 6 bases, with 9 bases between. The sequencing sample was made of peripheral blood. The TCR comes from a woman in her twenties or thirties with active or convalescent COVID-19. J is TRBJ1-6 and V is TRBV27, with D possibly being TRBD1 (5 bases). The CDR3 region has the DNA TGTGCCAGCAGTTTCCGACAGAGTAATTCACCCCTCCACTTT. Translation gives CASSFRQSNSPLHF.